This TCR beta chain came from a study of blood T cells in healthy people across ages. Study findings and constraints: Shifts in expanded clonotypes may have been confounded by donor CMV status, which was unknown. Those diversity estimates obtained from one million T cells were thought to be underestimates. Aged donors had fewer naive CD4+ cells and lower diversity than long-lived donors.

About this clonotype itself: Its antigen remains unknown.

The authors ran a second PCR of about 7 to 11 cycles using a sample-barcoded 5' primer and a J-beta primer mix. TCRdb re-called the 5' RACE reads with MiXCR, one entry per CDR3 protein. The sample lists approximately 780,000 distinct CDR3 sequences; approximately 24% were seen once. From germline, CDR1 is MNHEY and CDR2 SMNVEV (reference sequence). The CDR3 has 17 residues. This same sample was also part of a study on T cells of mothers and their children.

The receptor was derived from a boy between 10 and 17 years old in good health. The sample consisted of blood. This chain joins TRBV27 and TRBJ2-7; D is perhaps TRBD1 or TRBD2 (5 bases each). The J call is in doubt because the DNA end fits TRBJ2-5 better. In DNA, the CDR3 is TGTGCCAGCAGTTTATCGTACGGGGCGCAGGGCCAAGAGACCCAGTACTTC. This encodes CASSLSYGAQGQETQYF.